Sequencing of this T cell receptor (beta chain) was carried out in a study of cytomegalovirus exposure and HLA in healthy donors. General study findings and limits: One variant, a missense change in DCLRE1C, was linked in a later analysis to TCR beta V- and J-gene trimming. Accurate predictions that matched the HLA-A and HLA-B alleles of most subjects were reportedly made from TCR beta sequences. Analyses of presence/absence relied on an assumption of roughly uniform sequencing depth across donors.

In germline, CDR1 is SGHNT, CDR2 YENEEA. The CDR3 is made up of 16 amino acids. V gave up 0 bases and J gave up 4 bases, with 15 bases separating them. With respect to this clone: Its antigen is as yet unknown.

Healthy bone marrow donors made up the cohort. The PCR employed 60 Vbeta primers together with 13 Jbeta primers. Profiling relied on immunoSEQ multiplex PCR, and the TCRdb table lists in-frame clones only, not all of them. In the table there are roughly 200,000 clones, around 75% of which are singletons. This TCR derives from a female donor in good health and CMV-seronegative. The rearrangement uses TRBV11-3 and TRBJ1-1; weak D call: TRBD1 (6 bases). Specimen: PBMCs. Here the CDR3 reads CASSLDFGGLGTEAFF. DNA of the CDR3: TGTGCCAGCAGCTTAGATTTCGGGGGGCTCGGCACTGAAGCTTTCTTT.